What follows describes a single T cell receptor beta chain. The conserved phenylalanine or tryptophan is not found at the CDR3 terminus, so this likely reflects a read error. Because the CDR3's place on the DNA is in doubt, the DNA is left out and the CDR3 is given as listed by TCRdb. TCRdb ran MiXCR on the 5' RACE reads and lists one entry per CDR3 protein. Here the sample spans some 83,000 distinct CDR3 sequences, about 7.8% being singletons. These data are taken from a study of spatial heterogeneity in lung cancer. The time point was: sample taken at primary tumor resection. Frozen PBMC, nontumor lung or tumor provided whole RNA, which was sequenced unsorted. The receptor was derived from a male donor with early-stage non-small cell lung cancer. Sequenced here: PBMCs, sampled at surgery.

The CDR3 spells CASSLARRRRC. The chain carries TRBV7-9 and TRBJ2-7. Germline CDR1 SEHNR, CDR2 FQNEAQ (reference sequence). Inclusive of both ends, the CDR3 amounts to 11 amino acids.